This TCR beta chain was sequenced in a study of blood T cell repertoires in COVID-19. The overall study: PBMCs, B-cell-depleted T cells, or T cells provided the cDNA or gDNA that made up the material.

V lost 7 bases and J lost 8, with 17 bases in between. The CDR3 loop spans 12 amino acids. Germline V CDR1 and CDR2: GTSNPN, SVGIG (reference sequence). The method was immunoSEQ multiplex PCR; TCRdb's version includes in-frame clones alone and lacks a portion of them. The table has roughly 150,000 clones, roughly 80% seen once; the top ten hold around 3.2%. What was sequenced was PBMCs or T cells enriched from blood (not recorded which). The chain has TRBV30 and TRBJ1-2; weak D call: TRBD1 (6 bases). The receptor was isolated from a woman in her fifties or sixties who had recovered from COVID-19. CDR3 loop: CASKPPGAGYTF. The CDR3 DNA follows: TGTGCCTCCAAACCCCCAGGGGCCGGCTACACCTTC. Using reference TRBV30 and TRBJ1-2 for the parts outside the CDR3, the full variable domain is SQTIHQWPATLVQPVGSPLSLECTVEGTSNPNLYWYRQAAGRGLQLLFYSVGIGQISSEVPQNLSASRPQDRQFILSSKKLLLSDSGFYLCASKPPGAGYTFGSGTRLTVV.